The 21 T cell receptor beta chains reported below all come from one sample, sequenced in a study of T cells in Graves' hyperthyroidism and ophthalmopathy. From RNA transcripts, TCR beta CDR3 regions were amplified. The TCR CDR3 was amplified in a first-round RT-PCR using the HTBI primer set. TCRdb re-called the multiplex PCR reads with MiXCR, one entry per CDR3 protein. The data contain 500,000 or so distinct CDR3 sequences, approximately 17% of them singletons. The sample comprised blood. The source is a woman aged 18-29 years with Graves' ophthalmopathy.

The sample holds many counts of this clonotype. The CDR3 is CASIGTGAIRYTF. The CDR3 DNA follows: TGTGCCAGCATTGGGACAGGGGCTATTCGCTACACCTTC. The chain joins TRBV2 to TRBJ1-2, with 10 bases identical to TRBD1. The CDR3 runs 13 residues. The V segment lost 7 bases and the J segment 9 bases; nucleotides outside the gene matches: 8. CDR1 is SNHLY and CDR2 is FYNNEI in the germline V gene.

Only a few counts were recorded for this clonotype. This rearrangement joins TRBV27 to TRBJ2-7; TRBD1 matches at 9 bases. This CDR3 is 15 amino acids long. The germline V gene has CDR1 MNHEY and CDR2 SMNVEV (reference sequence). The junction had 2 bases not matched to a gene; V was cut back by 2 bases and J by 0 bases. CDR3 sequence reads: CASSLTQGASYEQYF. Here the CDR3 DNA reads TGTGCCAGCAGTTTAACACAGGGGGCCTCCTACGAGCAGTACTTC.

J is TRBJ2-7 and V is TRBV3-1; D might be TRBD1 or TRBD2, each matching 5 bases. The CDR3 runs to 16 residues. Germline loops: CDR1 LGHDT, CDR2 YNNKEL (reference sequence). V lost 3 bases and J lost 7, with 22 bases in between. The DNA of the CDR3 is TGTGCCAGCAGCCAGCGCGTGTCGGGGCCGTCTTTTGAGCAGTACTTC. It is translated as CASSQRVSGPSFEQYF.

This clonotype was observed a handful of times. The rearrangement joins TRBV28 to TRBJ1-3; possible D gene TRBD1, 5 bases. The CDR3 extends over 15 amino acids. Germline loops: CDR1 MDHEN, CDR2 SYDVKM. V lost 3 bases and J lost 4, with 13 bases in between. In DNA form, the CDR3 reads TGTGCCAGCAGTTTGATAAGGGGAAGGGGAAACACCATATATTTT. Translation gives CASSLIRGRGNTIYF. The full variable domain, in which reference TRBV28 and TRBJ1-3 provide the parts outside the CDR3, is DVKVTQSSRYLVKRTGEKVFLECVQDMDHENMFWYRQDPGLGLRLIYFSYDVKMKEKGDIPEGYSVSREKKERFSLILESASTNQTSMYLCASSLIRGRGNTIYFGEGSWLTVV.

In this sample, this clonotype turned up many times. This chain joins TRBV20-1 and TRBJ2-7, with D possibly being TRBD1 or TRBD2 (5 bases each). Germline V lookup: CDR1 DFQATT, CDR2 SNEGSKA (reference sequence). This CDR3 is built from 13 residues. Trimming pared 5 bases from V and 3 bases from J, leaving 14 bases between. The CDR3 coding sequence is TGCAGTGCTTATACGACGGGGCACTACGAGCAGTACTTC. Encoded protein: CSAYTTGHYEQYF.

The sample holds a few counts of this clonotype. At one end the junction does not follow the germline gene, possibly because of a read error. This chain connects TRBV6-1 to TRBJ2-3, with 8 bases matching TRBD1. Germline-derived CDR1 and CDR2 are MNHNS and SASEGT. The CDR3 totals 15 residues. The DNA of the CDR3 is TGTGCCGGCAGTAAGACAGGGGTCACCCTAGATACGCAGTATTTT. Amino acid sequence: CAGSKTGVTLDTQYF.

The chain employs TRBV5-1 and TRBJ1-1; the match to TRBD1 covers 7 bases. CDR1 and CDR2 (germline): SGHRS, YFSETQ. The CDR3 is made up of 13 amino acids. V was pared by 1 base and J by 8 bases, with 5 bases of the junction left unmatched. This CDR3 is CASSLTGVGEAFF. As DNA, the CDR3 is TGCGCCAGCAGCTTGACAGGGGTCGGAGAAGCTTTCTTT.

The V gene is TRBV6-1, the J gene TRBJ2-6, with D unclear. V was pared by 7 bases and J by 1 base, with 11 bases between. This CDR3 region has 15 residues. In germline, CDR1 is MNHNS, CDR2 SASEGT. The CDR3 is CASMWLESGANVLTF. As DNA, the CDR3 is TGTGCCAGCATGTGGCTAGAGTCTGGGGCCAACGTCCTGACTTTC.

The V call is TRBV20-1, the J call TRBJ2-7; the D call may be TRBD1 or TRBD2 (5 bases each). The CDR3 contains 13 residues. With 6 bases removed from V and 0 bases from J, the gap between germline ends came to 12 bases. Per germline, CDR1 DFQATT and CDR2 SNEGSKA (reference sequence). The CDR3 spells CSAGTENSYEQYF. The CDR3 nucleotides read TGCAGTGCAGGGACGGAAAACTCCTACGAGCAGTACTTC.

This clonotype has just one count. The CDR3 reads CAIRAGFDEQYF. In DNA, the CDR3 is TGTGCCATCAGGGCAGGGTTCGACGAGCAGTACTTC. The rearrangement joins TRBV10-3 to TRBJ2-7; D is possibly TRBD1 (5 bases). Looked up from germline, CDR1 is ENHRY and CDR2 is SYGVKD. Trimming took off 6 bases at V and 5 bases at J, with 11 bases between the two ends. There are 12 residues in the CDR3.

This clonotype has more than one count but fewer than ten. The chain joins TRBV6-2 or TRBV6-3 to TRBJ2-3; TRBD2 matches 14 bases. Trimming removed 2 bases from V and 6 bases from J; junction bases left unmatched: 7. The CDR3 totals 17 residues. Germline V lookup: CDR1 MNHEY, CDR2 SVGEGT. The CDR3 here is CASSYPTGTSGSDTQYF. Here the CDR3 DNA reads TGTGCCAGCAGTTACCCGACCGGGACTAGCGGGAGTGATACGCAGTATTTT.

Turning to this clonotype: This may stem from a read error, because a much larger clone lies one nucleotide away. The rearrangement uses TRBV28 and TRBJ2-7; possible D gene TRBD1, 5 bases. The CDR3 is made up of 13 amino acids. V gave up 5 bases and J gave up 3 bases, with 11 bases separating them. Per germline, CDR1 MDHEN and CDR2 SYDVKM. CDR3 region: CASSQGAVYEQYF. CDR3 nucleotides: TGTGCCAGCAGTCAAGGGGCGGTCTACGAGCAGTACTTC.

This clonotype was observed many times. J is TRBJ2-2 and V is TRBV20-1; no definite D call. CDR1 is DFQATT and CDR2 is SNEGSKA in the germline V gene (reference sequence). The germline V and J ends were trimmed by 0 bases and 8 bases, with 13 bases remaining between them. The length of the CDR3 is 14 residues. CDR3 sequence: CSARDKWSWGELFF. The DNA for the CDR3 is TGCAGTGCTAGAGATAAGTGGTCTTGGGGGGAGCTGTTTTTT.

In its sample, this clonotype was seen a few times. This chain connects TRBV28 to TRBJ1-1; D unclear. This CDR3 has 14 amino acids. The V end lost 4 bases, the J end lost 7 bases, and 16 bases lay between the germline ends. Germline V gene lookup returns CDR1 MDHEN and CDR2 SYDVKM. This chain's CDR3 is CASSSWGGNLEAFF. The DNA of the CDR3 is TGTGCCAGCAGTTCATGGGGTGGGAACCTTGAAGCTTTCTTT.

The chain uses TRBV3-1 and TRBJ2-1; 8 bases map to TRBD2. The ends lost 3 bases at V and 4 bases at J; junction bases unmatched: 8. This CDR3 contains 16 residues. Germline values: CDR1 LGHDT, CDR2 YNNKEL (reference sequence). In nucleotides, the CDR3 is TGTGCCAGCAGCCAGTCCGGGGGGGCCCCTTACAATGAGCAGTTCTTC. Protein: CASSQSGGAPYNEQFF.

This clonotype has only a few counts. The CDR3 here is CASKGQGSNQPQHF. The CDR3 DNA is TGTGCCAGCAAGGGACAGGGAAGCAATCAGCCCCAGCATTTT. The chain has TRBV2 and TRBJ1-5; 9 nucleotides line up with TRBD1. This CDR3 region has 14 residues. The J segment lost 1 base and the V segment lost 7 bases, leaving 2 bases of the junction unmatched. The germline V gene has CDR1 SNHLY and CDR2 FYNNEI.

The rearrangement links TRBV7-8 to TRBJ1-5; possibly TRBD1 for D (5 bases). The CDR3 consists of 16 residues. The germline V and J ends were trimmed by 5 bases and 2 bases, with 16 bases remaining between them. Germline V gene data show CDR1 as SGHVS and CDR2 as FQNEAQ. CDR3 DNA sequence: TGTGCCAGCAGCCCGATGTGGGGCTTTGGCAATCAGCCCCAGCATTTT. Translated: CASSPMWGFGNQPQHF.

This clonotype was recorded at least ten times. The chain employs TRBV2 and TRBJ1-2, with unresolved D. This CDR3 comprises 14 residues. V lost 2 bases and J 4 bases, leaving 11 bases between the germline ends. Germline V gives CDR1 SNHLY, CDR2 FYNNEI. The CDR3 DNA follows: TGTGCCAGCAGTGAAAGGGCAGCCGGCTATGGCTACACCTTC. This gives the protein CASSERAAGYGYTF.

The chain carries TRBV20-1 and TRBJ1-2, with unresolved D. The CDR3 spans 14 residues. V was clipped by 5 bases and J by 2 bases, with 15 bases between them. Germline CDR1 DFQATT, CDR2 SNEGSKA (reference sequence). DNA for the CDR3: TGCAGTGCTCATCCCGACCCCAACAACTATGGCTACACCTTC. It codes for CSAHPDPNNYGYTF.

This clonotype appeared many times. This chain links TRBV7-6 with TRBJ1-1, with 9 bases fitting TRBD1. With V trimmed by 5 bases and J by 4 bases, 5 bases remained unmatched. The CDR3 spans 14 residues. Per germline, CDR1 SGHVS and CDR2 FNYEAQ. In DNA, the CDR3 is TGTGCCAGCAGCCCACGACAGGGGGTCACTGAAGCTTTCTTT. Amino acids: CASSPRQGVTEAFF.

The rearrangement joins TRBV20-1 to TRBJ2-3; either TRBD1 or TRBD2 may fit D (6 bases each). This CDR3 is built from 17 residues. V lost 1 base, J lost 1 base, and 18 bases lay in between. CDR1 and CDR2 from the germline V gene are DFQATT and SNEGSKA (reference sequence). In DNA form, the CDR3 reads TGCAGTGCTAGAGGGAGTCTGGGGGGCGCGGGCACAGATACGCAGTATTTT. Protein product: CSARGSLGGAGTDTQYF.